Detailed here is one T cell receptor beta chain. The data stem from a study of blood T cell repertoires in COVID-19. Clones were sequenced by immunoSEQ multiplex PCR, and TCRdb holds only the in-frame ones, with some missing. The table includes hundreds of thousands of clones, around 88% detected once. The sample comprised peripheral blood. The source of this sequence is a man older than 75 with acute or convalescent COVID-19.

CDR3 in amino acids: CSGQTGPAGGYTF. The CDR3 coding sequence is TGCAGCGGGCAGACAGGCCCCGCGGGTGGCTACACCTTC. The chain carries TRBV29-1 and TRBJ1-2; D perhaps matches TRBD1 (6 bases). The CDR3 extends over 13 amino acids. The germline gives CDR1 SQVTM, CDR2 ANQGSEA. V was trimmed by 7 bases and J by 7 bases, leaving 19 bases between them.